This passage covers 27 T cell receptor beta chains from one sample sequenced in a study of Ad26.COV2.S vaccination and SARS-CoV-2 variants (dated by TCRdb to the early 2020s). Sample treatment or condition, as interpreted from the label and publication: 15 to 20 received Ad26.COV2.S at low or high dose, single or two shots; about 5 received placebo; per-sample allocation not given. Repertoires of vaccine and placebo recipients were sequenced from samples collected on day 63 after the first injection. The library was made by the immunoSEQ multiplex PCR assay. The clones in this table, taken by TCRdb from immuneACCESS, are in-frame only. Not every clone is retained; where verified, under half of the shortfall comes from an unresolved V gene, and the cause of the rest is unknown. The sample table lists over 400,000 clones, 92% of them with a count of one. About 1.6% of the sample comes from the top ten.

The sequences come from peripheral blood, collected in a trial of Ad26.COV2.S vaccine versus placebo. These receptors were taken from a person between 18 and 59 years old who received the Ad26.COV2.S COVID-19 vaccine or a placebo.

This chain connects TRBV5-6 to TRBJ2-7, with 9 bases fitting TRBD1. CDR1 and CDR2 from the germline V gene are SGHDT and YYEEEE. The junction had 4 bases not matched to a gene; V was cut back by 2 bases and J by 4 bases. The CDR3 sequence is 14 residues long. The chain's CDR3 is CASSFGTGRYEQYF. CDR3 bases: TGTGCCAGCAGCTTTGGGACAGGGAGGTACGAGCAGTACTTC.

V usage is TRBV6-1 and J usage is TRBJ1-2; 10 bases are a match to TRBD1. The CDR3 contains 15 residues. Per germline, CDR1 MNHNS and CDR2 SASEGT. With V trimmed by 0 bases and J by 8 bases, 6 bases remained unmatched. CDR3 coding DNA: TGTGCCAGCAGTGAAGCCCGACAGGGGGCCCGGGGCTACACCTTC. It encodes CASSEARQGARGYTF.

The rearrangement uses TRBV19 and TRBJ2-5; 10 positions agree with TRBD1. Losses at the gene ends were 4 bases for V and 1 base for J; bases not matched to a gene: 6. In germline, CDR1 is LNHDA, CDR2 SQIVND (reference sequence). The CDR3 is 16 amino acids. CDR3 region: CASSKDRGGIQETQYF. CDR3 in DNA: TGTGCCAGTAGTAAGGACAGGGGGGGGATCCAAGAGACCCAGTACTTC.

The chain couples TRBV6-2 or TRBV6-3 to TRBJ1-5, with 12 positions matching TRBD1. With 4 bases clipped from V and 2 bases from J, the junction kept 9 bases outside the gene matches. The CDR3 has 18 amino acids. The germline CDR1 and CDR2 sequences are MNHEY and SVGEGT. For the CDR3, the DNA is TGTGCCAGCAGTTCGGGACAGGGGGCGCTTCGTGGCAATCAGCCCCAGCATTTT. Its protein is CASSSGQGALRGNQPQHF.

V usage is TRBV19 and J usage is TRBJ2-1, with TRBD2 matching over 13 bases. The CDR3 loop spans 15 amino acids. V shed 4 bases and J 8 bases; nucleotides not matched to a gene: 5. CDR1 is LNHDA and CDR2 is SQIVND in the germline V gene (reference sequence). In DNA, the CDR3 is TGTGCCAGTAGTAAACTAGCGGGGGGGCTTTATGAGCAGTTCTTC. Amino acid sequence: CASSKLAGGLYEQFF.

The rearrangement joins TRBV5-5 to TRBJ2-7; 7 nucleotides align to TRBD1. CDR3 size: 13 residues. The junction had 4 bases not matched to a gene; V was cut back by 3 bases and J by 4 bases. The germline V gene has CDR1 SGHKS and CDR2 YYEKEE (reference sequence). The CDR3 here is CASSSDRSYEQYF. CDR3 DNA: TGTGCCAGCAGCTCGGACAGGAGTTACGAGCAGTACTTC.

The chain recombines TRBV10-3 with TRBJ1-1; a possible D gene is TRBD1 (5 bases). Per germline, CDR1 ENHRY and CDR2 SYGVKD. The CDR3 has 12 amino acids. With 8 bases removed from V and 10 bases from J, the gap between germline ends came to 17 bases. The CDR3 protein is CAIGEVDRGAFF. The CDR3 nucleotides read TGTGCCATCGGGGAAGTTGACAGAGGAGCTTTCTTT.

The gene calls are TRBV27 and TRBJ1-2; the D is unclear. Between the trimmed V and J ends, which lost 3 bases and 4 bases, there was a span of 12 bases. CDR1 MNHEY and CDR2 SMNVEV come from the germline V gene (reference sequence). The CDR3 loop spans 14 amino acids. The CDR3 DNA sequence: TGTGCCAGCAGTTTCGGGAAGTTAGGCTATGGCTACACCTTC. It yields the protein CASSFGKLGYGYTF.

V usage is TRBV7-8 and J usage is TRBJ2-1, with D possibly matching TRBD2 (6 bases). The germline V and J ends were trimmed by 5 bases and 5 bases, with 19 bases remaining between them. Germline lookup yields CDR1 SGHVS and CDR2 FQNEAQ. The CDR3 is 16 residues long. The CDR3 reads CASSPAGTPGNNEQFF. The DNA for the CDR3 is TGTGCCAGCAGCCCGGCGGGGACCCCCGGGAACAATGAGCAGTTCTTC.

In this sample, this clone turned up once. The genes are TRBV30 and TRBJ2-5; 12 nucleotides align to TRBD1. V trimming: 5 bases; J trimming: 5 bases; junction bases outside the gene matches: 9. In germline, CDR1 is GTSNPN, CDR2 SVGIG (reference sequence). The CDR3 covers 15 residues. The CDR3 reads CAWGTGGASRETQYF. CDR3 coding DNA: TGTGCCTGGGGGACAGGGGGCGCTTCCCGGGAGACCCAGTACTTC.

V is TRBV7-9 and J is TRBJ2-7; D is unresolved. The CDR3 runs 13 residues. V shed 4 bases and J shed 7 bases, with 14 bases lying between them. Germline V gene sequence: CDR1 SEHNR, CDR2 FQNEAQ (reference sequence). CDR3 DNA: TGTGCCAGCAGCTCAGCAACGATTAGGGAGCAGTACTTC. It translates to CASSSATIREQYF. Variable domain in full (rest from reference TRBV7-9 and TRBJ2-7): DTGVSQNPRHKITKRGQNVTFRCDPISEHNRLYWYRQTLGQGPEFLTYFQNEAQLEKSRLLSDRFSAERPKGSFSTLEIQRTEQGDSAMYLCASSSATIREQYFGPGTRLTVT.

The V gene is TRBV30, the J gene TRBJ1-5; 9 nucleotides match TRBD1. Trimming took 0 bases from V and 0 from J; bases not matched to a gene: 12. This CDR3 contains 19 residues. Germline V gene data show CDR1 as GTSNPN and CDR2 as SVGIG (reference sequence). CDR3 in amino acids: CAWSVPLGTGTYSNQPQHF. Written as DNA, the CDR3 is TGTGCCTGGAGTGTACCTTTGGGGACAGGGACATATAGCAATCAGCCCCAGCATTTT.

V is TRBV28 and J is TRBJ2-7; 9 bases map to TRBD1. V lost 7 bases, J lost 6 bases, and 16 bases stayed unmatched. Germline CDR1 reads MDHEN; CDR2 reads SYDVKM. The CDR3 is 16 amino acids. CDR3 DNA: TGTGCCAGCACCTCTCCGACCGGGACAGGGCTGTCCGAGCAGTACTTC. This codes for CASTSPTGTGLSEQYF.

The V gene is TRBV6-2 or TRBV6-3, the J gene TRBJ1-5, with 11 bases fitting TRBD1. V shed 3 bases, J shed 0 bases, and the junction held 13 bases outside the gene matches. Germline-derived CDR1 and CDR2 are MNHEY and SVGEGT. The CDR3 is 20 amino acids. Here the CDR3 reads CASSYSARDRGIFSNQPQHF. Here the CDR3 DNA reads TGTGCCAGCAGTTATTCCGCCCGGGACAGGGGGATCTTTAGCAATCAGCCCCAGCATTTT.

The V call is TRBV2, the J call TRBJ2-2; TRBD2 matches 8 bases. Trimming took 5 bases from V and 3 from J; bases not matched to a gene: 2. Germline loops: CDR1 SNHLY, CDR2 FYNNEI. The CDR3 has 14 residues. CDR3 loop: CASSWRGDTGELFF. CDR3 in DNA: TGTGCCAGCAGTTGGCGGGGGGACACCGGGGAGCTGTTTTTT.

This sequence joins TRBV3-1 (or the pseudogene TRBV3-2) and TRBJ2-5, with 7 nucleotides matching TRBD2. The CDR3 contains 15 residues. The germline CDR1 and CDR2 sequences are LGHDT and YNNKEL (reference sequence). Losses at the gene ends were 0 bases for V and 4 bases for J; bases not matched to a gene: 5. This CDR3 reads CASSQDIRGVETQYF. CDR3 in DNA: TGTGCCAGCAGCCAAGATATACGGGGGGTAGAGACCCAGTACTTC.

This chain connects TRBV7-6 to TRBJ2-7; D unclear. V lost 5 bases and J 6 bases, leaving 20 bases between the germline ends. Germline V gene data show CDR1 as SGHVS and CDR2 as FNYEAQ. This CDR3 contains 15 residues. The CDR3 bases are TGTGCCAGCAGCCCGGCTGGGCTCCAACCTGGCGAGCAGTACTTC. Translated, it gives CASSPAGLQPGEQYF.

The chain combines TRBV7-9 with TRBJ2-5, with 10 bases that match TRBD1. CDR1 and CDR2 from the germline V gene are SEHNR and FQNEAQ (reference sequence). The J segment lost 4 bases and the V segment lost 5 bases, leaving 4 bases of the junction unmatched. The CDR3 consists of 14 residues. CDR3 sequence reads: CASSPDRGRETQYF. The CDR3 bases are TGTGCCAGCAGCCCTGACAGGGGGCGAGAGACCCAGTACTTC.

This chain connects TRBV28 to TRBJ1-6; TRBD1 agrees at 10 bases. The V segment lost 7 bases and the J segment 9 bases; nucleotides outside the gene matches: 6. Germline CDR1 is MDHEN and CDR2 is SYDVKM. This CDR3 is 14 amino acids long. The CDR3 DNA reads as TGTGCCAGCATCTTCCGGGACAGGGGTTCACCCCTCCACTTT. Its translation: CASIFRDRGSPLHF.

This rearrangement joins TRBV28 to TRBJ1-6, with D hard to call. CDR1 and CDR2 (germline): MDHEN, SYDVKM. V was trimmed by 3 bases and J by 7 bases, leaving 16 bases between them. The CDR3 runs to 16 residues. For the CDR3, the DNA is TGTGCCAGCAGTTTCCCAAGTCAAGTTTTCAATTCACCCCTCCACTTT. It yields the protein CASSFPSQVFNSPLHF.

The chain links TRBV5-1 to TRBJ2-7, with D tentatively TRBD1 (7 bases). V was pared by 8 bases and J by 3 bases, with 21 bases between. Per germline, CDR1 SGHRS and CDR2 YFSETQ. The length of the CDR3 is 15 residues. CDR3 loop: CASAVEGTAVYEQYF. CDR3 bases: TGCGCCAGTGCGGTGGAGGGGACAGCGGTCTACGAGCAGTACTTC.

V usage is TRBV10-3 and J usage is TRBJ2-1; D unresolved. Trimming left V 5 bases short and J 1 base short, with 9 bases between. Germline V gene lookup returns CDR1 ENHRY and CDR2 SYGVKD. The CDR3 totals 14 residues. The CDR3 protein is CAISNRDSYNEQFF. In DNA, the CDR3 is TGTGCCATCAGTAATAGGGATTCCTACAATGAGCAGTTCTTC.

V gene TRBV5-1 combines with J gene TRBJ2-7, with 8 bases aligning to TRBD2. V shed 4 bases, J shed 6 bases, and the junction held 12 bases outside the gene matches. The germline CDR1 and CDR2 sequences are SGHRS and YFSETQ. The CDR3 has 15 residues. CDR3 amino acids: CASSPSGGGRLEQYF. DNA for the CDR3: TGCGCCAGCAGCCCCTCGGGCGGGGGGCGCCTCGAGCAGTACTTC.

This clone was seen only once. The chain is built from TRBV4-3 and TRBJ1-1; 9 bases fit TRBD1. The trim removed 1 base at V and 2 bases at J, leaving 8 bases unmatched. There are 17 residues in the CDR3. The germline CDR1 and CDR2 sequences are LGHNA and YSLEER. CDR3 sequence (DNA): TGCGCCAGCAGCCAAGTCCCGGGACAGGGATCAAACACTGAAGCTTTCTTT. This gives the protein CASSQVPGQGSNTEAFF.

This chain uses TRBV19 with TRBJ2-5; 10 nucleotides line up with TRBD2. Germline V gene sequence: CDR1 LNHDA, CDR2 SQIVND (reference sequence). The trim removed 5 bases at V and 4 bases at J, leaving 4 bases unmatched. There are 14 residues in the CDR3. Here the CDR3 DNA reads TGTGCCAGTAGTCCTGGACTAGCGGCAGAGACCCAGTACTTC. It translates to CASSPGLAAETQYF.

The chain joins TRBV7-6 to TRBJ2-3, with D possibly being TRBD2 (5 bases). Trimming pared 1 base from V and 0 bases from J, leaving 23 bases between. The CDR3 sequence is 20 residues long. The germline CDR1 and CDR2 sequences are SGHVS and FNYEAQ. The CDR3 sequence: CASSLELASVPASSTDTQYF. CDR3 in DNA: TGTGCCAGCAGCTTAGAGCTAGCTTCTGTCCCTGCGTCTAGCACAGATACGCAGTATTTT.

This rearrangement joins TRBV5-1 to TRBJ2-5; 9 bases map to TRBD2. This CDR3 has 16 residues. The ends lost 4 bases at V and 1 base at J; junction bases unmatched: 8. Per the germline V gene, CDR1 is SGHRS and CDR2 is YFSETQ. CDR3 DNA: TGCGCCAGCAGCCCGTGGGCTAGCGGGGTCCAAGAGACCCAGTACTTC. Translation gives CASSPWASGVQETQYF.